Listed here is a single T cell receptor (beta chain). What it binds is not known. Germline V gene data show CDR1 as MGHRA and CDR2 as YSYEKL. This CDR3 is 15 amino acids long. V lost 1 base and J lost 8, with 17 bases in between. The sample is drawn from a study of early stage breast cancer tumors. Study-level results: Most shared enriched TCRB sequences were commonly generated ones.

Blood replicates held 0.5 ug DNA, tumor or normal breast roughly 1.5 ug, two each. Generated by immunoSEQ multiplex PCR, the TCRdb table keeps only in-frame clones and is missing some. The table includes about 50,000 clones, 78% detected once. The clonotype was recovered from a person in their 40s with breast cancer. The sequenced sample consisted of blood. V and J are TRBV4-1 and TRBJ1-2; TRBD1 might be the D (5 bases). The CDR3 DNA reads TGCGCCAGCAGCCAAGTCCTCACGTCGCGGGGCGGCTACACCTTC. Translation: CASSQVLTSRGGYTF.